This T cell receptor (beta chain) was recorded in a study of PD-1 blockade in mismatch repair-deficient tumors. Study details: Patients had eleven to twelve mismatch repair-deficient cancer types, all previously treated and progressing. General study results and limits: Rapid post-treatment expansion, then contraction, generally preceding radiologic response, marked tumor-resident clones.

Germline loops: CDR1 SGHDT, CDR2 YYEEEE. The V end lost 3 bases, the J end lost 2 bases, and 15 bases lay between the germline ends. This CDR3 contains 15 residues. In regard to this clone: Antigen specificity is unknown.

Mismatch repair deficiency was confirmed in all patients, by PCR or immunohistochemistry. TCR sequencing covered a few patients who responded to pembrolizumab. Some clones are missing from TCRdb's copy, which holds only in-frame ones; the method was immunoSEQ multiplex PCR. The sample lists some 100,000 clones, over 65% occurring once. The chain combines TRBV5-6 with TRBJ2-7; no clear D gene. The sequencing used peripheral blood, collected 36 weeks after starting pembrolizumab. The source of this sequence is an adult with mismatch repair-deficient cancer. The CDR3 reads CASSYPSTETYEQYF. The CDR3 DNA reads TGTGCCAGCAGCTACCCTTCGACTGAGACCTACGAGCAGTACTTC.